These T cell receptor beta chains were read from a single sample in a study of beta chain features in type 1 diabetes. Produced via immunoSEQ multiplex PCR; TCRdb's table is partial and in-frame only. Here the sample spans 140,000 to 150,000 clones, about 50% being singletons. Source material: Tregs from blood. These receptors were collected from a man between 18 and 29 years old in good health. Both conserved end residues are part of each CDR3. D genes are given only for firm matches. Not every row has a clone size; where given, it reads once, few, many or a size class.

few,TRBV6-1,TRBJ2-4,TRBD2,CASSEKVGLAGTRGKNIQYF,TGTGCCAGCAGTGAAAAGGTTGGACTAGCGGGGACAAGGGGCAAAAACATTCAGTACTTC
.,TRBV7-9,TRBJ2-7,TRBD1,CASSAPGGYEQYF,TGTGCCAGCAGCGCCCCAGGGGGTTACGAGCAGTACTTC
.,TRBV4-3,TRBJ1-2,TRBD1,CASSQDDRGNYGYTF,TGCGCCAGCAGCCAAGATGACAGGGGGAACTATGGCTACACCTTC
few,TRBV7-9,TRBJ2-6,.,CASSLYPIAPGSGANVLTF,TGTGCCAGCAGCTTATACCCTATTGCCCCAGGCTCTGGGGCCAACGTCCTGACTTTC
few,TRBV29-1,TRBJ2-7,TRBD2,CSVERGAREQYF,TGCAGCGTTGAGCGGGGGGCGCGGGAGCAGTACTTC
.,TRBV29-1,TRBJ1-1,.,CSVSTGPRRTEAFF,TGCAGCGTTTCAACAGGGCCCCGAAGAACTGAAGCTTTCTTT
few,TRBV7-2,TRBJ1-1,.,CASRWDFRTEAFF,TGTGCCAGCAGATGGGACTTCCGCACTGAAGCTTTCTTT
.,TRBV14,TRBJ2-7,.,CASSLTGQIPYEQYF,TGTGCCAGCAGCCTGACAGGACAGATCCCCTACGAGCAGTACTTC
.,TRBV2,TRBJ1-4,TRBD1,CASSTPIDRATNEKLFF,TGTGCCAGCAGTACACCTATAGACAGGGCGACTAATGAAAAACTGTTTTTT
.,TRBV7-2,TRBJ2-1,TRBD2,CASSLSGGNSYNEQFF,TGTGCCAGCAGTCTTAGCGGGGGGAACTCCTACAATGAGCAGTTCTTC
few,TRBV9,TRBJ2-5,TRBD1,CASSVVRGRETQYF,TGTGCCAGCAGCGTAGTAAGGGGGCGAGAGACCCAGTACTTC
.,TRBV12-5,TRBJ1-1,.,CASGSPQVKIREKAFF,TGTGCTAGTGGTTCCCCACAGGTGAAGATCCGAGAAAAAGCTTTCTTT
few,TRBV7-2,TRBJ2-5,TRBD1,CASSGTGWETQYF,TGTGCCAGCAGCGGGACAGGGTGGGAGACCCAGTACTTC
few,TRBV28,TRBJ2-1,.,CASSQIGGGGGIEQFF,TGTGCCAGCAGTCAAATAGGGGGCGGAGGGGGTATCGAGCAGTTCTTC
few,TRBV4-2,TRBJ1-1,.,CASKPTGITEAFF,TGTGCCAGCAAACCAACAGGGATCACTGAAGCTTTCTTT
.,TRBV19,TRBJ2-5,.,CASSLGLSQETQYF,TGTGCCAGTAGTCTCGGACTGTCCCAAGAGACCCAGTACTTC
.,TRBV6-5,TRBJ1-2,.,CASRRVFGYTF,TGTGCCAGCAGGAGGGTATTCGGCTACACCTTC
few,TRBV11-2,TRBJ2-1,.,CASTPRWKLGGYEQFF,TGTGCCAGCACCCCCCGATGGAAACTTGGGGGCTATGAGCAGTTCTTC
.,TRBV4-1,TRBJ1-6,.,CASSRVRFSPLHF,TGCGCCAGCAGCCGTGTCAGGTTTTCACCCCTCCACTTT
.,TRBV7-9,TRBJ2-2,.,CASSLMTGGPTGELFF,TGTGCCAGCAGCTTAATGACCGGGGGGCCCACCGGGGAGCTGTTTTTT
.,TRBV7-3,TRBJ2-3,.,CASSSGVGTDTQYF,TGTGCCAGCAGCTCTGGAGTTGGGACAGATACGCAGTATTTT
few,TRBV5-1,TRBJ2-1,.,CASSLGAGSYNEQFF,TGCGCCAGCAGCTTGGGAGCGGGCTCCTACAATGAGCAGTTCTTC
few,TRBV27,TRBJ2-3,.,CASSLRRGTDTQYF,TGTGCCAGCAGTTTACGTCGGGGCACAGATACGCAGTATTTT
.,TRBV7-2,TRBJ2-5,.,CASSRAGLTAVETQYF,TGTGCCAGCAGCCGGGCGGGGCTGACAGCGGTGGAGACCCAGTACTTC
few,TRBV7-3,TRBJ2-3,TRBD2,CASSLTGRGGAVSTDTQYF,TGTGCCAGCAGCTTAACTGGTCGCGGGGGGGCCGTCAGCACAGATACGCAGTATTTT
once,TRBV10-2,TRBJ1-5,.,CASSLTGSNQPQHF,TGCGCCAGCAGCCTGACAGGTAGCAATCAGCCCCAGCATTTT
few,TRBV6-5,TRBJ2-1,TRBD1,CASSRDRGAGEQFF,TGTGCCAGCAGCCGGGACAGGGGTGCTGGTGAGCAGTTCTTC
once,TRBV29-1,TRBJ2-4,.,CSVEDQGKGNIQYF,TGCAGCGTTGAAGATCAGGGAAAGGGAAACATTCAGTACTTC
.,TRBV2,TRBJ2-2,TRBD1,CASSEGRGRGELFF,TGTGCCAGCAGTGAAGGAAGGGGGCGCGGGGAGCTGTTTTTT
.,TRBV11-2,TRBJ1-1,.,CASSAPRQANTEAFF,TGTGCCAGCAGCGCCCCCCGGCAGGCGAACACTGAAGCTTTCTTT
few,TRBV14,TRBJ2-1,.,CASSLRTEQFF,TGTGCCAGCAGCCTTAGGACAGAGCAGTTCTTC
.,TRBV19,TRBJ2-7,TRBD1,CASREQGDSYEQYF,TGTGCCAGTAGGGAACAGGGGGACTCCTACGAGCAGTACTTC
.,TRBV6-5,TRBJ1-6,TRBD1,CASSYSRDRGNSPLHF,TGTGCCAGCAGTTACTCTCGGGACAGGGGAAATTCACCCCTCCACTTT
few,TRBV28,TRBJ2-1,TRBD2,CASSFHGLAGGVEQFF,TGTGCCAGCAGTTTTCATGGACTAGCGGGAGGGGTTGAGCAGTTCTTC
once,TRBV28,TRBJ2-1,.,CASSLLRAGAYNEQFF,TGTGCCAGCAGTTTGTTGAGGGCAGGGGCCTACAATGAGCAGTTCTTC
.,TRBV7-9,TRBJ1-1,.,CASSLKALQSGDTEAFF,TGTGCCAGCAGCTTAAAGGCCTTGCAGTCGGGGGACACTGAAGCTTTCTTT
few,TRBV7-6,TRBJ1-2,.,CASSPSLLTF,TGTGCCAGCAGTCCCTCCCTCCTCACCTTC
.,TRBV6-6,TRBJ2-7,.,CASSLTGRGYEQYF,TGTGCCAGCAGTTTGACTGGCCGGGGCTACGAGCAGTACTTC
.,TRBV7-9,TRBJ2-1,TRBD2,CASPSGSYNEQFF,TGTGCCAGCCCTAGCGGGTCCTACAATGAGCAGTTCTTC
.,TRBV28,TRBJ1-1,.,CASNRAQGWNTEAFF,TGTGCCAGCAACCGTGCCCAGGGATGGAACACTGAAGCTTTCTTT
.,TRBV28,TRBJ2-7,.,CASTRQRRVEQYF,TGTGCCAGCACCCGTCAGAGACGGGTCGAGCAGTACTTC
.,TRBV27,TRBJ1-1,.,CASSRVWANTEAFF,TGTGCCAGCAGCCGAGTCTGGGCAAACACTGAAGCTTTCTTT
few,TRBV29-1,TRBJ2-1,TRBD1,CSVSSGQGFDEQFF,TGCAGCGTTAGTTCGGGACAGGGGTTTGACGAGCAGTTCTTC
few,TRBV15,TRBJ1-2,.,CATSTVTGLGYGYTF,TGTGCCACCAGCACAGTAACGGGACTCGGATATGGCTACACCTTC
few,TRBV23-1,TRBJ1-5,TRBD1,CASSQPWDSIGGSNQPQHF,TGCGCCAGCAGTCAACCCTGGGACAGCATCGGGGGCAGCAATCAGCCCCAGCATTTT
.,TRBV2,TRBJ1-6,.,CASSGSVRSSYNSPLHF,TGTGCCAGCAGTGGTTCTGTTAGGAGCTCCTATAATTCACCCCTCCACTTT